Below are 5 T cell receptor beta chains sequenced from a single sample in a study of T cell responses to AZD1222 COVID-19 vaccine. Profiling relied on immunoSEQ multiplex PCR, and the TCRdb table lists in-frame clones only, not all of them. The profile shows tens of thousands of clones, about 83% of them singletons. This sample comprised peripheral blood, obtained on day 0 of AZD1222 vaccination. The receptors were gathered from an adult in good health.

The chain employs TRBV6-5 and TRBJ2-5; 8 bases align to TRBD2. Trimming took 4 bases from V and 4 from J; bases not matched to a gene: 8. The germline CDR1 and CDR2 sequences are MNHEY and SVGAGI. This CDR3 has 15 amino acids. This CDR3 is CASSWRGVGRETQYF. As DNA, the CDR3 is TGTGCCAGCAGTTGGCGGGGGGTGGGGCGAGAGACCCAGTACTTC.

The chain is built from TRBV18 and TRBJ1-1; no definite D call. The germline V gene has CDR1 KGHSH and CDR2 LQKENI. Trimming removed 6 bases from V and 4 bases from J, with 21 bases in between. CDR3 length: 16 amino acids. The CDR3 region has the DNA TGTGCCAGCTCCGGGAGGAATGGAGGGTTCGGCACTGAAGCTTTCTTT. This translates into CASSGRNGGFGTEAFF.

This chain links TRBV9 with TRBJ1-2; D is unresolved. Germline CDR1 SGDLS, CDR2 YYNGEE. V shed 3 bases and J shed 3 bases, with 21 bases lying between them. The CDR3 runs 17 residues. CDR3 residues: CASSEASILWTDYGYTF. The CDR3 DNA sequence: TGTGCCAGCAGCGAGGCCTCGATCCTTTGGACCGACTATGGCTACACCTTC.

The gene calls are TRBV19 and TRBJ1-4; possible D gene TRBD1, 6 bases. Trimming pared 11 bases from V and 8 bases from J, leaving 18 bases between. This CDR3 contains 13 residues. Germline V gene sequence: CDR1 LNHDA, CDR2 SQIVND (reference sequence). The CDR3 loop is CASRVLGGEKLFF. CDR3 in DNA: TGTGCCTCCAGGGTCTTAGGGGGAGAAAAACTGTTTTTT.

Written as DNA, the CDR3 is TGTGCCAGCAGCCAGGACGGCCACGGTTTTAATGAAAAACTGTTTTTT. As protein: CASSQDGHGFNEKLFF. The chain recombines TRBV7-9 with TRBJ1-4; D not resolved. This CDR3 has 16 residues. Germline CDR1 is SEHNR and CDR2 is FQNEAQ (reference sequence). V lost 5 bases to trimming and J lost 4 bases, with 17 bases between them.